This T cell receptor beta chain came from a study of shared clonotypes between healthy human individuals. Donors comprised only Caucasian adults living in Nashville, Tennessee. Several immunoSEQ 96-well plates shared each subset's DNA, each plate a replicate. This table comes from immunoSEQ multiplex PCR, and its TCRdb copy is limited to in-frame clones, with some not included. The sample lists hundreds of thousands of clones; approximately 80% were seen once. CDR3 length equals 15 residues. The germline V and J ends were trimmed by 6 bases and 6 bases, with 21 bases remaining between them. The V gene's germline CDR1 is LNHDA and CDR2 SQIVND (reference sequence).

The material sequenced was PBMCs. The V and J genes are TRBV19 and TRBJ2-7; D is possibly TRBD2 (5 bases). The receptor was isolated from a woman in her forties in good health. Some clones in this sample may be carry-over from other donors' samples. Written as DNA, the CDR3 is TGTGCCAGTAGAGCCCGAGGCGTAGCGTCGATCGAGCAGTACTTC. Amino acids: CASRARGVASIEQYF.